Included here is one T cell receptor (beta chain) sequence, with context. No antigen is known for it. Other DNA sequences from this sample encode an identical CDR3 as well. These data are taken from a study of T cell responses to AZD1222 COVID-19 vaccine. TCRdb keeps only in-frame clones here, not all; method: immunoSEQ multiplex PCR. The top ten hold about 1.5% of the sample, which has roughly 120,000 clones, roughly 88% seen once. The CDR3 runs to 13 residues. With 3 bases removed from V and 0 bases from J, the gap between germline ends came to 5 bases. Germline CDR1 and CDR2: KGHSH and LQKENI. Overall study findings and caveats: Variant regions that are unmutated are reportedly the target of nearly half of spike-specific TCRs.

Sequenced here: peripheral blood, sampled on day 0 of AZD1222 vaccination. The J gene is TRBJ1-1, the V gene TRBV18, with D perhaps TRBD1 (5 bases). This TCR came from an adult in good health. CDR3 nucleotides: TGTGCCAGCTCACCGGGACTGAACACTGAAGCTTTCTTT. Translating gives CASSPGLNTEAFF.